Listed here are 17 T cell receptor beta chains from one sample, sequenced in a study of OX40 agonist ivuxolimab in advanced cancers. Here immunoSEQ multiplex PCR was the method, and the copy in TCRdb shows in-frame clones only, minus some. The sample yields about 68,000 clones, more than 70% seen once. The sequencing here drew on CD4+ or CD8+ T cells sorted from blood, taken in a trial of the OX40 agonist ivuxolimab. The receptors stem from an adult with an advanced solid tumor such as melanoma, head and neck, liver or kidney cancer.

The CDR3 nucleotides are TGCGCCAGCAGCGGAGGACAGTTTAACACTGAAGCTTTCTTT. Amino acid sequence: CASSGGQFNTEAFF. This sequence joins TRBV5-1 and TRBJ1-1, with D tentatively TRBD1 (6 bases). V dropped 4 bases and J dropped 2 bases, with 12 bases sitting between them. The CDR3 length is 14 residues. Germline V CDR1 and CDR2: SGHRS, YFSETQ.

This clone was detected only once. The chain combines TRBV4-1 with TRBJ2-1; D not certain. Trimming took 1 base from V and 4 from J, leaving 14 bases between them. The CDR3 runs 16 residues. Per the germline V gene, CDR1 is MGHRA and CDR2 is YSYEKL. CDR3 DNA: TGCGCCAGCAGCCAAGTGTTGGCAACCCTATACAATGAGCAGTTCTTC. Translating it yields CASSQVLATLYNEQFF.

This clone showed up just once. CDR3 loop: CASSNRYSNQPQHF. CDR3 DNA sequence: TGTGCCAGCAGTAACAGGTATAGCAATCAGCCCCAGCATTTT. The chain links TRBV6-5 to TRBJ1-5, with D maybe TRBD1 (5 bases). V gave up 5 bases and J gave up 0 bases, with 8 bases separating them. Germline V CDR1 and CDR2: MNHEY, SVGAGI. CDR3 size: 14 residues.

The chain carries TRBV9 and TRBJ2-2; unclear D gene. The V end lost 3 bases, the J end lost 2 bases, and 8 bases lay between the germline ends. This CDR3 contains 14 residues. Germline CDR1 SGDLS, CDR2 YYNGEE. CDR3 region: CASSASGNTGELFF. The DNA for the CDR3 is TGTGCCAGCAGCGCTAGTGGTAACACCGGGGAGCTGTTTTTT.

The V gene is TRBV2, the J gene TRBJ1-2; possibly TRBD1 for D (6 bases). The V gene lost 4 bases and the J gene lost 4 bases, with 10 bases spanning the gap. The germline V gene has CDR1 SNHLY and CDR2 FYNNEI. The CDR3 totals 13 residues. CDR3 residues: CASSAGGSYGYTF. The DNA of the CDR3 is TGTGCCAGCAGTGCGGGGGGCAGCTATGGCTACACCTTC.

V usage is TRBV2 and J usage is TRBJ1-2; 7 positions agree with TRBD1. Germline trimming cut 4 bases from V and 4 bases from J; bases unmatched to any gene: 6. The germline gives CDR1 SNHLY, CDR2 FYNNEI. The CDR3 is 14 amino acids. The CDR3 DNA sequence: TGTGCCAGCAGTGCTTGGGGACAGACCTATGGCTACACCTTC. This sequence encodes CASSAWGQTYGYTF.

The V gene is TRBV6-1, the J gene TRBJ1-2, with D tentatively TRBD1 (5 bases). V was shortened by 3 bases and J by 2 bases, with 10 bases between the two germline ends. Germline CDR1 and CDR2: MNHNS and SASEGT. The CDR3 is 14 amino acids. The CDR3 bases are TGTGCCAGCAGTGAGCACGGGACCAACTATGGCTACACCTTC. Translating it yields CASSEHGTNYGYTF.

The chain couples TRBV5-1 to TRBJ1-1, with D perhaps TRBD1 (5 bases). CDR1 SGHRS and CDR2 YFSETQ come from the germline V gene. The CDR3 spans 14 residues. The ends were cut back, 7 bases at V and 1 base at J, with 14 bases in the middle. CDR3 region: CASASTVRNTEAFF. For the CDR3, the DNA is TGCGCCAGCGCCTCGACAGTGAGGAACACTGAAGCTTTCTTT. Using reference TRBV5-1 and TRBJ1-1 for the parts outside the CDR3, the full variable domain is KAGVTQTPRYLIKTRGQQVTLSCSPISGHRSVSWYQQTPGQGLQFLFEYFSETQRNKGNFPGRFSGRQFSNSRSEMNVSTLELGDSALYLCASASTVRNTEAFFGQGTRLTVV.

The V gene is TRBV5-8, the J gene TRBJ2-7, with D possibly being TRBD1 (6 bases). Between the trimmed V and J ends, which lost 2 bases and 2 bases, there was a span of 17 bases. This CDR3 is built from 16 residues. Germline assignment: CDR1 SGHTS and CDR2 YDEGEE. In nucleotides, the CDR3 is TGTGCCAGCAGCTTCGATGGGACAACCAACACCTACGAGCAGTACTTC. This encodes CASSFDGTTNTYEQYF.

V and J are TRBV6-6 and TRBJ1-6, with a weak D call TRBD1 (6 bases). The CDR3 is made up of 12 amino acids. V lost 6 bases, J lost 10 bases, and 10 bases lay in between. Germline V gives CDR1 MNHNY, CDR2 SVGAGI (reference sequence). Written as DNA, the CDR3 is TGTGCCAGCAGGTCAGGGGTCTCACCCCTCCACTTT. Translating gives CASRSGVSPLHF.

V is TRBV29-1 and J is TRBJ1-2, with 7 nucleotides matching TRBD1. The J segment lost 1 base and the V segment lost 5 bases, leaving 7 bases of the junction unmatched. From germline, CDR1 is SQVTM and CDR2 ANQGSEA. The CDR3 extends over 14 amino acids. The CDR3 nucleotides are TGCAGCGTTAGGGGGCAGGGGTATAACTATGGCTACACCTTC. Its translation: CSVRGQGYNYGYTF.

The chain uses TRBV2 and TRBJ1-2; the match to TRBD1 covers 11 bases. The V and J ends lost 3 bases and 6 bases, in that order; junction bases with no gene match: 3. The germline gives CDR1 SNHLY, CDR2 FYNNEI. CDR3 size: 14 residues. CDR3 in amino acids: CASSDWTGGDGYTF. The CDR3 coding sequence is TGTGCCAGCAGTGATTGGACAGGGGGCGATGGCTACACCTTC.

The J gene is TRBJ1-3, the V gene TRBV6-5; 9 positions agree with TRBD1. Per the germline V gene, CDR1 is MNHEY and CDR2 is SVGAGI. J lost 2 bases, V lost 4 bases, and 6 bases had no gene match. CDR3 length: 16 residues. CDR3 DNA: TGTGCCAGCAGTTGGACAGGGGCTAATACTGGAAACACCATATATTTT. Translated: CASSWTGANTGNTIYF.

The rearrangement links TRBV4-1 to TRBJ2-7; 9 positions match TRBD1. Germline trimming cut 3 bases from V and 7 bases from J; bases unmatched to any gene: 7. CDR1 is MGHRA and CDR2 is YSYEKL in the germline V gene. The CDR3 length is 14 residues. Here the CDR3 reads CASSQGQGTGEQYF. For the CDR3, the DNA is TGCGCCAGCAGCCAGGGACAGGGAACGGGTGAGCAGTACTTC.

The rearrangement links TRBV7-6 to TRBJ2-5, with 7 positions matching TRBD2. CDR1 and CDR2 (germline): SGHVS, FNYEAQ. This CDR3 region has 15 residues. V lost 0 bases and J lost 0; bases outside the gene matches: 1. CDR3 DNA: TGTGCCAGCAGCTTAGCGGGACTATACCAAGAGACCCAGTACTTC. Its protein product is CASSLAGLYQETQYF.

A few counts support this clone. The V gene is TRBV27, the J gene TRBJ2-3; D gene uncertain. In germline, CDR1 is MNHEY, CDR2 SMNVEV (reference sequence). V shed 7 bases and J shed 7 bases, with 24 bases lying between them. This CDR3 is 16 amino acids long. The CDR3, as DNA: TGTGCCAGCACAAGGTCCCTAACCCGGGTGGGTTATACGCAGTATTTT. Translation gives CASTRSLTRVGYTQYF.

J is TRBJ1-6 and V is TRBV2, with 10 nucleotides matching TRBD1. V shed 8 bases, J shed 9 bases, and the junction held 1 base outside the gene matches. Germline V lookup: CDR1 SNHLY, CDR2 FYNNEI. The CDR3 sequence is 12 residues long. The CDR3 here is CASRTGGSPLHF. CDR3 sequence (DNA): TGTGCCAGCCGGACAGGGGGTTCACCCCTCCACTTT.